The following is a T cell receptor (beta chain) sequence with its context. In the study's own analysis: Scientists estimated how many nucleated cells there were by amplifying reference gene primers. Assay used: immunoSEQ multiplex PCR; TCRdb lists only in-frame clones, some missing. That table is the source of V, J and clone size, and D and trimming were worked out from the DNA. The sample has roughly 25,000 clones, around 67% seen once. This entry is derived from a study of blood T cell repertoires in COVID-19. On the study more broadly: The analysed material was cDNA or gDNA that came from T cells, B-cell-depleted T cells, or PBMCs.

CDR1 is MNHEY and CDR2 is SVGAGI in the germline V gene. V was pared by 6 bases and J by 3 bases, with 10 bases between. CDR3 length equals 13 residues. The sample taken for sequencing was peripheral blood. The receptor was derived from a man between 60 and 70 years old with active or convalescent COVID-19. This sequence joins TRBV6-5 and TRBJ2-3, with D perhaps matching TRBD2 (6 bases). Written as DNA, the CDR3 is TGTGCCAGCAGGCGGGACTCTACAGATACGCAGTATTTT. Translating gives CASRRDSTDTQYF.